The present T cell receptor beta chain was sequenced within a study of CXCR3-negative and CXCR3-positive naive CD8 T cells. The authors prepared UMI-labeled TRB cDNA libraries by 5' RACE. For each CDR3 protein, TCRdb gives one entry from its re-call of the 5' RACE reads, without DNA. Its table records some 120,000 distinct CDR3 sequences. Study-wide results and limits: Naive cells with CXCR3 showed TRB CDR3s that were more hydrophobic than those in CXCR3-negative naive cells.

Germline V gene lookup returns CDR1 SGHTA and CDR2 FQGNSA. This CDR3 contains 16 residues. Of note for this clonotype: The antigen remains undetermined.

The clonotype originates from a human donor in good health. Some clones in this sample may be carry-over from other donors' samples. Sequencing was carried out using naive CXCR3+ CD8+ T cells from blood. Subset given: CD45RO-CCR7+CD27+CD95- naive CD8+ T cells expressing CXCR3 (TNR3+). The chain carries TRBV7-2 and TRBJ2-2; checking the TCRdb D call of TRBD2 is not possible without DNA. The CDR3 reads CASSTGLAGDTGELFF.